This T cell receptor beta chain emerged from a study of neurological immune-mediated disorders. In TCRdb, the 5' RACE reads were re-called with MiXCR into one record per CDR3 protein. In the table there are about 35,000 distinct CDR3 sequences, 3.5% to 4% of which are singletons. This CDR3 comprises 8 residues. Germline V gene lookup returns CDR1 SGDLS and CDR2 YYNGEE. Trimming cost V 3 bases and J 14 bases, with 5 bases left between them. The source is a man aged 25 to 40 with multiple sclerosis. Material for sequencing was PBMCs. V gene TRBV9 combines with J gene TRBJ1-2; D not resolved. The CDR3 coding sequence is TGTGCCAGCAGCGAGGAAACCTTC. Translating gives CASSEETF.